This passage covers 17 T cell receptor beta chains from one sample sequenced in a study of T cell repertoires in cytomegalovirus infection. No antigen has been identified for these receptors. In TCRdb, the reads were re-called with MiXCR into one record per CDR3 protein. Among 100,000 to 150,000 distinct CDR3 sequences listed, 20% to 30% were seen once. The sequenced sample consisted of PBMCs, sequenced either directly or after in vitro stimulation (not recorded which). The receptors were gathered from a human donor in good health (CMV status not recorded). Some clones in this sample may be carry-over from other donors' samples.

This clonotype occurred a few times. V is TRBV11-2 and J is TRBJ1-4, with a possible D match to TRBD1 (6 bases). CDR3 size: 14 residues. V lost 4 bases, J lost 7 bases, and 13 bases lay in between. Looked up from germline, CDR1 is SGHAT and CDR2 is FQNNGV. The CDR3, as DNA: TGTGCCAGCAGCTCCCGGGACAAGAGTGAAAAACTGTTTTTT. Protein sequence: CASSSRDKSEKLFF.

In this sample, this clonotype turned up many times. CDR3 amino acids: CASTRVVNTEAFF. The CDR3 DNA follows: TGTGCCAGCACCCGGGTCGTGAACACTGAAGCTTTCTTT. The chain combines TRBV7-2 with TRBJ1-1; no definite D call. The CDR3 spans 13 residues. Germline V gene lookup returns CDR1 SGHTA and CDR2 FQGNSA. The V end lost 7 bases, the J end lost 0 bases, and 9 bases lay between the germline ends.

The V call is TRBV7-2, the J call TRBJ1-3; the D is unclear. V was clipped by 3 bases and J by 4 bases, with 7 bases between them. The length of the CDR3 is 13 residues. The germline V gene has CDR1 SGHTA and CDR2 FQGNSA. Written as DNA, the CDR3 is TGTGCCAGCAGCTTTCCCATCGGAAACACCATATATTTT. Its translation is CASSFPIGNTIYF. The full variable domain, its missing parts supplied by reference TRBV7-2 and TRBJ1-3, is GAGVSQSPSNKVTEKGKDVELRCDPISGHTALYWYRQSLGQGLEFLIYFQGNSAPDKSGLPSDRFSAERTGGSVSTLTIQRTQQEDSAVYLCASSFPIGNTIYFGEGSWLTVV.

The chain recombines TRBV7-9 with TRBJ2-7; 7 bases are a match to TRBD1. V trimming: 6 bases; J trimming: 0 bases; junction bases outside the gene matches: 5. Germline V gene data show CDR1 as SEHNR and CDR2 as FQNEAQ (reference sequence). This CDR3 has 14 amino acids. Here the CDR3 DNA reads TGTGCCAGCAGAAAAACAGGGGACTCCTACGAGCAGTACGTC. Translation: CASRKTGDSYEQYV.

This clonotype was counted ten times or more. The chain has TRBV6-1 and TRBJ1-1; a weak D match, TRBD1 (6 bases). The length of the CDR3 is 13 residues. Trimming shortened V by 6 bases and J by 1 base, and 9 bases separated the two germline ends. Germline V gives CDR1 MNHNS, CDR2 SASEGT. The CDR3: CASRRTENTEAFF. The CDR3 nucleotides read TGTGCCAGCAGGAGGACAGAGAACACTGAAGCTTTCTTT.

The V gene is TRBV2, the J gene TRBJ2-7, with TRBD1 matching 7 bases. With V trimmed by 7 bases and J by 6 bases, 6 bases remained unmatched. Germline V gene lookup returns CDR1 SNHLY and CDR2 FYNNEI. CDR3 length: 12 residues. CDR3 amino acids: CASTDRKGEQYV. The CDR3 region has the DNA TGTGCCAGCACGGACAGGAAAGGCGAGCAGTACGTC.

The rearrangement joins TRBV20-1 to TRBJ2-2, with 11 bases that match TRBD2. Looked up from germline, CDR1 is DFQATT and CDR2 is SNEGSKA (reference sequence). CDR3 length: 14 residues. V gave up 3 bases and J gave up 8 bases; unmatched junction bases: 5. The CDR3 DNA reads as TGCAGTGCTAGGACTAGCGGGAATCTAGGGGAGCTGTTTTTT. Translating it yields CSARTSGNLGELFF.

This clonotype was detected only a few times. The DNA of the CDR3 is TGCGCCAGCAGCTTGGAACTTTTCGGGACGCAGTTCTTC. This codes for CASSLELFGTQFF. The rearrangement uses TRBV5-1 and TRBJ2-1; D possibly uses TRBD1 or TRBD2 (5 bases each). Trimming left V 0 bases short and J 12 bases short, with 13 bases between. The CDR3 has 13 residues. Germline assignment: CDR1 SGHRS and CDR2 YFSETQ.

This clonotype was recorded many times. This chain links TRBV7-2 with TRBJ1-2, with D tentatively TRBD1 (6 bases). The CDR3 length is 14 residues. From germline, CDR1 is SGHTA and CDR2 FQGNSA. Trimming removed 5 bases at V and 5 bases at J, with 15 bases between. The CDR3: CASSHTGGGYGYTF. The CDR3 DNA reads TGTGCCAGCAGCCACACAGGAGGGGGATATGGCTACACCTTC.

Many counts were recorded for this clonotype. The chain links TRBV29-1 to TRBJ1-4; 8 bases agree with TRBD1. The CDR3 totals 13 residues. J lost 5 bases, V lost 7 bases, and 6 bases had no gene match. Germline V gene data show CDR1 as SQVTM and CDR2 as ANQGSEA. The CDR3 bases are TGCAGCGCAACTGGACAGGGCAATGAAAAACTGTTTTTT. This codes for CSATGQGNEKLFF.

This clonotype was detected only a few times. V and J are TRBV11-3 and TRBJ1-2; the D gene is possibly TRBD1 (5 bases). Germline CDR1 SGHNT, CDR2 YENEEA. The CDR3 is 13 amino acids. V gave up 5 bases and J gave up 3 bases, with 10 bases separating them. The CDR3 DNA is TGTGCCAGCAGCCTAGGGGCAGACTATGGCTACACCTTC. Translating gives CASSLGADYGYTF. The full variable domain, its missing parts supplied by reference TRBV11-3 and TRBJ1-2, is EAGVVQSPRYKIIEKKQPVAFWCNPISGHNTLYWYLQNLGQGPELLIRYENEEAVDDSQLPKDRFSAERLKGVDSTLKIQPAELGDSAVYLCASSLGADYGYTFGSGTRLTVV.

The sample holds many counts of this clonotype. The chain combines TRBV7-2 with TRBJ2-6, with 11 bases that match TRBD2. This CDR3 contains 21 residues. V trimming: 5 bases; J trimming: 3 bases; junction bases outside the gene matches: 18. Germline loops: CDR1 SGHTA, CDR2 FQGNSA. The CDR3 sequence is CASSPPLLAGAVVGGANVLTF. As DNA, the CDR3 is TGTGCCAGCAGCCCTCCTCTACTAGCGGGGGCCGTGGTGGGTGGGGCCAACGTCCTGACTTTC. Combining the CDR3 with reference TRBV7-2 and TRBJ2-6 gives the whole variable domain GAGVSQSPSNKVTEKGKDVELRCDPISGHTALYWYRQSLGQGLEFLIYFQGNSAPDKSGLPSDRFSAERTGGSVSTLTIQRTQQEDSAVYLCASSPPLLAGAVVGGANVLTFGAGSRLTVL.

This clonotype occurred a few times. The rearrangement uses TRBV7-6 and TRBJ1-6; tentatively, D is TRBD1 (5 bases). Trimming took off 4 bases at V and 6 bases at J, with 7 bases between the two ends. The CDR3 is 13 amino acids. The germline V gene encodes CDR1 SGHVS and CDR2 FNYEAQ. The chain's CDR3 is CASSSDTNSPLHF. The CDR3 DNA reads as TGTGCCAGCAGCTCGGACACTAATTCACCCCTCCACTTT.

This clonotype came up a few times. The chain has TRBV6-1 and TRBJ2-3, with unresolved D. CDR3 length equals 15 residues. Germline CDR1 and CDR2: MNHNS and SASEGT. The V and J ends lost 2 bases and 3 bases respectively, with 12 bases between them. The chain's CDR3 is CASSEYSPKTDTQYF. The CDR3 nucleotides are TGTGCCAGCAGTGAATATAGCCCCAAAACAGATACGCAGTATTTT.

This clonotype was counted between two and nine times. The chain joins TRBV19 to TRBJ1-5; D possibly corresponds to TRBD1 (5 bases). From germline, CDR1 is LNHDA and CDR2 SQIVND (reference sequence). The CDR3 totals 13 residues. The ends were cut back, 3 bases at V and 6 bases at J, with 9 bases in the middle. The CDR3 DNA is TGTGCCAGTAGTATGGGGGAAGGTCAGCCCCAGCATTTT. It yields the protein CASSMGEGQPQHF.

This chain connects TRBV6-5 to TRBJ1-2, with no clear D. Trimming took 5 bases from V and 0 from J, leaving 28 bases between them. The CDR3 loop spans 20 amino acids. Per germline, CDR1 MNHEY and CDR2 SVGAGI. The CDR3 sequence is CASSKKTGRSPVGSNYGYTF. CDR3 sequence (DNA): TGTGCCAGCAGTAAAAAAACCGGACGAAGCCCAGTTGGGTCTAACTATGGCTACACCTTC.

V usage is TRBV5-4 and J usage is TRBJ2-1; no clear D. CDR1 and CDR2 (germline): SGHNT, YYREEE (reference sequence). CDR3 length equals 14 residues. Trimming took 5 bases from V and 9 from J, leaving 18 bases between them. CDR3 DNA sequence: TGTGCCAGCAGGGATTCTGATCGGCGCACTGAGCAGTTCTTC. It specifies CASRDSDRRTEQFF.